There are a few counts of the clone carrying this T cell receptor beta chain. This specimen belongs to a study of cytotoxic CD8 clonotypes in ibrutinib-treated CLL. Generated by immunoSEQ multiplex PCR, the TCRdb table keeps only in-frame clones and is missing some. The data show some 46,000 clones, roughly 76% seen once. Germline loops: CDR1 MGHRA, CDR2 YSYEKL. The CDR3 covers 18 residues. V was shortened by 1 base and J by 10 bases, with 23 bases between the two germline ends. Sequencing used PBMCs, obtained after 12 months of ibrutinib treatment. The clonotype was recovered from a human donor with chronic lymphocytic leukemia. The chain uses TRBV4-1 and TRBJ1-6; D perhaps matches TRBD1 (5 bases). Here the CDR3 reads CASSQVRWIRGEESPLHF. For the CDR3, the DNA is TGCGCCAGCAGCCAAGTCCGGTGGATCCGGGGGGAGGAATCACCCCTCCACTTT.